This is a list of T cell receptor beta chains from one sample in a study of CD8 T cells in Susac syndrome. TCRdb fed the immunoSEQ multiplex PCR reads into MiXCR, producing one record per CDR3 protein. The data contain tens of thousands of distinct CDR3 sequences, approximately 96% of them singletons. Sample: CD8+ T cells from PBMCs. These TCRs come from a human donor with Susac syndrome. Both conserved end residues are part of each CDR3. The D gene is left open where the match is weak. Clone size is shown for a subset of rows, as once, few, many or a class of expanded clone.

abundance	j_gene	v_gene	d_gene	CDR3aa	CDR3nt
once	TRBJ2-7	TRBV29-1	TRBD1	CSVAPTGTGSHEQYF	TGCAGCGTTGCCCCGACCGGGACAGGGAGCCACGAGCAGTACTTC
.	TRBJ1-2	TRBV20-1	.	CSARDSRQRGYTF	TGCAGTGCTAGAGATTCCCGGCAGAGGGGCTACACCTTC
.	TRBJ1-2	TRBV29-1	TRBD1	CSVPTGVVNYGYTF	TGCAGCGTTCCGACAGGGGTTGTGAACTATGGCTACACCTTC
.	TRBJ1-2	TRBV30	TRBD1	CAWRGGTEGSYGYTF	TGTGCCTGGAGAGGGGGGACAGAAGGTAGCTATGGCTACACCTTC
.	TRBJ1-2	TRBV7-9	.	CASSLSTGSGYTF	TGTGCCAGCAGCTTATCTACGGGGAGTGGCTACACCTTC
.	TRBJ1-5	TRBV20-1	TRBD1	CSASMGQGDNSNQPQHF	TGCAGTGCTAGTATGGGACAGGGCGATAATAGCAATCAGCCCCAGCATTTT
.	TRBJ2-5	TRBV28	TRBD1	CASSSRTGRETQYF	TGTGCCAGCAGTTCCCGGACAGGGCGGGAGACCCAGTACTTC
.	TRBJ1-1	TRBV20-1	.	CSAGRGNTEAFF	TGCAGTGCTGGAAGGGGGAACACTGAAGCTTTCTTT
.	TRBJ1-4	TRBV7-2	TRBD1	CASSFVGQGEEKLFF	TGTGCCAGCAGCTTTGTCGGACAGGGGGAAGAAAAACTGTTTTTT
.	TRBJ2-7	TRBV6-5	TRBD1	CASSYTTGAEAYEQYF	TGTGCCAGCAGTTACACCACAGGGGCAGAAGCCTACGAGCAGTACTTC
.	TRBJ2-7	TRBV20-1	.	CSARDRVAGAYHYEQYF	TGCAGTGCTAGAGATCGTGTGGCAGGGGCCTACCACTACGAGCAGTACTTC
.	TRBJ1-2	TRBV18	.	CASSPWTAGNYGYTF	TGTGCCAGCTCACCGTGGACCGCCGGTAACTATGGCTACACCTTC
.	TRBJ1-2	TRBV6-2/TRBV6-3	.	CASSWTVYGYTF	TGTGCCAGCAGTTGGACAGTATATGGCTACACCTTC
.	TRBJ2-5	TRBV20-1	TRBD2	CSAHSAGGPQETQYF	TGCAGTGCCCACTCAGCGGGGGGACCGCAAGAGACCCAGTACTTC
few	TRBJ1-2	TRBV6-1	TRBD1	CASSPTGNYGYTF	TGTGCCAGCAGTCCGACAGGGAACTATGGCTACACCTTC
.	TRBJ1-4	TRBV9	.	CASSVDGGEGEKLFF	TGTGCCAGCAGCGTAGATGGGGGCGAGGGAGAAAAACTGTTTTTT
once	TRBJ2-1	TRBV18	.	CASSPRDGSNNEQFF	TGTGCCAGCTCACCACGGGACGGGTCCAACAATGAGCAGTTCTTC
.	TRBJ2-7	TRBV18	.	CASSPVGPGEQYF	TGTGCCAGCTCACCCGTCGGCCCCGGGGAGCAGTACTTC
.	TRBJ2-1	TRBV9	TRBD2	CASSVAGGRLNEQFF	TGTGCCAGCAGCGTAGCGGGGGGGCGCCTCAATGAGCAGTTCTTC
.	TRBJ1-5	TRBV28	.	CASTGGISNQPQHF	TGTGCCAGCACCGGCGGGATTAGCAATCAGCCCCAGCATTTT
once	TRBJ2-4	TRBV4-3	TRBD2	CASSQDTSGTTKNIQYF	TGCGCCAGCAGCCAAGACACCTCCGGGACTACAAAAAACATTCAGTACTTC
.	TRBJ2-2	TRBV24-1	TRBD1	CATKGQGAGELFF	TGTGCCACGAAGGGACAGGGTGCCGGGGAGCTGTTTTTT
.	TRBJ2-2	TRBV27	.	CASSVRGGTGELFF	TGTGCCAGCAGCGTACGCGGTGGCACCGGGGAGCTGTTTTTT
.	TRBJ2-5	TRBV29-1	.	CSVLQGGQETQYF	TGCAGCGTCTTACAGGGTGGACAAGAGACCCAGTACTTC
.	TRBJ2-5	TRBV27	.	CASSLWAGGGEGETQYF	TGTGCCAGCAGTTTATGGGCAGGCGGAGGCGAAGGAGAGACCCAGTACTTC
.	TRBJ2-3	TRBV29-1	.	CSVLPSTDTQYF	TGCAGCGTTCTTCCTAGCACAGATACGCAGTATTTT
few	TRBJ1-2	TRBV3-1	.	CASSQDLMDDYTF	TGTGCCAGCAGCCAAGATCTCATGGATGACTACACCTTC
.	TRBJ2-7	TRBV4-3	TRBD1	CASSQQTGDEQYF	TGCGCCAGCAGCCAGCAGACAGGGGACGAGCAGTACTTC
once	TRBJ1-4	TRBV7-8	.	CASSVGSGYEKLFF	TGTGCCAGTTCCGTCGGCTCTGGGTACGAAAAACTGTTTTTT
.	TRBJ2-3	TRBV29-1	.	CSVEEGQGTDTQYF	TGCAGCGTTGAGGAGGGGCAGGGAACAGATACGCAGTATTTT
.	TRBJ1-2	TRBV28	.	CATDRYGYTF	TGTGCCACCGACCGCTATGGCTACACCTTC
.	TRBJ2-7	TRBV27	.	CASSPQGTEQYF	TGTGCCAGCAGTCCCCAAGGCACCGAGCAGTACTTC
.	TRBJ2-7	TRBV27	TRBD1	CASSTRTGSYEQYF	TGTGCCAGCAGTACCCGGACAGGGTCATACGAGCAGTACTTC
.	TRBJ2-1	TRBV5-1	.	CASSLERSSYNEQFF	TGCGCCAGCAGCTTGGAAAGGAGCTCCTACAATGAGCAGTTCTTC
.	TRBJ1-6	TRBV4-3	TRBD1	CASSQDLSQGAENSPLHF	TGCGCCAGCAGCCAAGATCTTTCACAGGGGGCTGAGAATTCACCCCTCCACTTT
.	TRBJ2-5	TRBV7-9	.	CASSLTLGRRHQETQYF	TGTGCCAGCAGCTTAACTCTTGGTCGTAGACACCAAGAGACCCAGTACTTC
.	TRBJ1-2	TRBV6-5	.	CASSHREARGYGYTF	TGTGCCAGCAGTCACCGGGAGGCCCGAGGTTATGGCTACACCTTC
.	TRBJ1-1	TRBV29-1	.	CSVGFRGLNTEAFF	TGCAGCGTTGGATTTAGAGGTCTGAACACTGAAGCTTTCTTT
.	TRBJ1-1	TRBV30	.	CAWSVQGLDTEAFF	TGTGCCTGGAGTGTACAGGGTTTGGACACTGAAGCTTTCTTT
.	TRBJ2-1	TRBV7-9	.	CASSLGGGEQFF	TGTGCCAGCAGCTTAGGAGGGGGGGAGCAGTTCTTC
.	TRBJ2-5	TRBV18	.	CASSPDGASQETQYF	TGTGCCAGCTCACCAGATGGAGCCAGCCAAGAGACCCAGTACTTC
.	TRBJ2-3	TRBV14	.	CASSLPGLVGTQYF	TGTGCCAGCAGCTTACCGGGACTGGTGGGTACGCAGTATTTT
.	TRBJ1-1	TRBV15	.	CATSRGYTEAFF	TGTGCCACCAGCAGAGGCTACACTGAAGCTTTCTTT
.	TRBJ2-6	TRBV6-5	.	CATSRQSSGANVLTF	TGTGCCACCTCCAGACAAAGCTCTGGGGCCAACGTCCTGACTTTC
.	TRBJ2-3	TRBV25-1	TRBD2	CASSGLAGGKDTQYF	TGTGCCAGCAGTGGACTAGCGGGGGGGAAAGATACGCAGTATTTT
.	TRBJ2-7	TRBV7-3	.	CASSSLTQGEQYF	TGTGCCAGCAGCTCCCTGACACAGGGCGAGCAGTACTTC
.	TRBJ1-1	TRBV19	TRBD1	CASNPKGLDRGATEAFF	TGTGCCAGTAATCCCAAGGGCCTTGACAGGGGAGCCACTGAAGCTTTCTTT
.	TRBJ2-3	TRBV4-3	TRBD2	CASSQEAVGLADYTQYF	TGCGCCAGCAGCCAAGAAGCCGTAGGACTAGCGGACTATACGCAGTATTTT
.	TRBJ2-7	TRBV20-1	.	CSAAGGVAASEQYF	TGCAGTGCCGCTGGGGGTGTCGCCGCAAGTGAGCAGTACTTC
.	TRBJ1-5	TRBV18	TRBD1	CASSPGTGSTQPQHF	TGTGCCAGCTCACCGGGGACAGGGTCCACTCAGCCCCAGCATTTT
.	TRBJ1-1	TRBV29-1	.	CSVQDGRTEAFF	TGCAGCGTCCAGGACGGCCGTACTGAAGCTTTCTTT
.	TRBJ1-2	TRBV5-6	.	CASSLVGWDSNYGYTF	TGTGCCAGCAGCTTGGTCGGTTGGGACTCTAACTATGGCTACACCTTC
once	TRBJ2-5	TRBV5-1	TRBD1	CASSRGRQGQETQYF	TGCGCCAGCAGCCGAGGACGACAGGGCCAAGAGACCCAGTACTTC
.	TRBJ1-2	TRBV20-1	.	CSARGLPQGSGYGYTF	TGCAGTGCTAGGGGCCTTCCCCAGGGAAGTGGGTATGGCTACACCTTC
.	TRBJ1-1	TRBV30	.	CAWSVGGRPTEAFF	TGTGCCTGGAGTGTAGGGGGGAGGCCCACTGAAGCTTTCTTT
.	TRBJ2-3	TRBV6-5	TRBD2	CASSYHGTSGGVADTQYF	TGTGCCAGCAGTTACCATGGGACTAGCGGGGGGGTTGCAGATACGCAGTATTTT
.	TRBJ1-5	TRBV6-5	.	CASSVSPWGNQPQHF	TGTGCCAGCAGTGTCAGTCCCTGGGGCAATCAGCCCCAGCATTTT